These 32 T cell receptor beta chains originate from one sample sequenced in a study of human T cells and chemical hapten exposure. Researchers extracted total RNA from unfractionated whole blood. TCRdb ran MiXCR on the 5' RACE reads and lists one entry per CDR3 protein. Among 150,000 or so distinct CDR3 sequences listed, roughly 4% were seen once. The origin of the receptors is a female donor in good health.

This clonotype was observed many times. The chain combines TRBV7-9 with TRBJ1-1; D is ambiguous. The CDR3 loop spans 12 amino acids. V lost 7 bases and J lost 4, with 10 bases in between. Looked up from germline, CDR1 is SEHNR and CDR2 is FQNEAQ (reference sequence). In DNA, the CDR3 is TGTGCCAGCAAGGGTAACCCCACTGAAGCTTTCTTT. As protein: CASKGNPTEAFF.

This clonotype was detected ten times or more. This chain links TRBV6-5 with TRBJ1-6; 7 nucleotides line up with TRBD1. V dropped 4 bases and J dropped 4; count of bases not matched to a gene: 13. Germline V gives CDR1 MNHEY, CDR2 SVGAGI. The CDR3 length is 18 residues. The CDR3 region has the DNA TGTGCCAGCAGTTCACGGGACAGCCGATATATGTATAATTCACCCCTCCACTTT. Protein: CASSSRDSRYMYNSPLHF.

This clonotype showed up many times. The chain uses TRBV20-1 and TRBJ2-3, with D maybe TRBD1 (5 bases). Germline values: CDR1 DFQATT, CDR2 SNEGSKA (reference sequence). The V end was cut by 0 bases, the J end by 4 bases, with 20 bases between. The CDR3 is 17 amino acids. The CDR3 sequence: CSARDLTRANWADTQYF. The CDR3, as DNA: TGCAGTGCTAGAGATTTAACCAGGGCGAATTGGGCAGATACGCAGTATTTT.

The table lists this clonotype with many counts. For the CDR3, the DNA is TGTGCCAGCAAGTATGTCAGCTCCTACAATGAGCAGTTCTTC. This gives the protein CASKYVSSYNEQFF. The chain couples TRBV12-3 or TRBV12-4 to TRBJ2-1; D not resolved. Trimming took off 7 bases at V and 0 bases at J, with 10 bases between the two ends. The CDR3 covers 14 residues.

This clonotype was found many times. The chain is built from TRBV12-3 or TRBV12-4 and TRBJ2-1; TRBD2 matches at 13 bases. This CDR3 spans 19 amino acids. V was clipped by 5 bases and J by 0 bases; unmatched bases: 10. This CDR3 reads CASSLLLAGGESSYNEQFF. The CDR3, as DNA: TGTGCCAGCAGTCTCTTACTAGCGGGGGGGGAGAGCTCCTACAATGAGCAGTTCTTC.

This clonotype was detected a few times. The genes are TRBV6-6 and TRBJ2-5; D remains ambiguous. The CDR3 length is 13 residues. Germline V gene sequence: CDR1 MNHNY, CDR2 SVGAGI (reference sequence). V was clipped by 1 base and J by 1 base, with 4 bases between them. The DNA for the CDR3 is TGTGCCAGCAGTTACTATACCCAAGAGACCCAGTACTTC. Protein sequence: CASSYYTQETQYF.

There are many counts of this clonotype. The rearrangement links TRBV29-1 to TRBJ1-5; D is perhaps TRBD1 (5 bases). Trimming took 0 bases from V and 7 from J, leaving 10 bases between them. The CDR3 sequence is 13 residues long. Germline CDR1 is SQVTM and CDR2 is ANQGSEA. CDR3 residues: CSVEEVRGQPQHF. The CDR3 region has the DNA TGCAGCGTTGAAGAGGTGAGGGGCCAGCCCCAGCATTTT. The whole variable domain, remainder taken from reference TRBV29-1 and TRBJ1-5, is SAVISQKPSRDICQRGTSLTIQCQVDSQVTMMFWYRQQPGQSLTLIATANQGSEATYESGFVIDKFPISRPNLTFSTLTVSNMSPEDSSIYLCSVEEVRGQPQHFGDGTRLSIL.

This clonotype was recorded many times. V and J are TRBV4-3 and TRBJ2-3; D may be TRBD2 (5 bases). The CDR3 has 15 residues. Germline values: CDR1 LGHNA, CDR2 YSLEER. V was shortened by 1 base and J by 6 bases, with 14 bases between the two germline ends. CDR3 sequence: CASSQVSGVRDTQYF. In nucleotides, the CDR3 is TGCGCCAGCAGCCAAGTGTCCGGGGTGAGGGATACGCAGTATTTT.

A word on this clonotype: At one of its ends the junction is not consistent with the germline gene, which may arise from a read error. The chain joins TRBV4-3 to TRBJ2-1; TRBD1 might be the D (5 bases). From germline, CDR1 is LGHNA and CDR2 YSLEER. This CDR3 contains 13 residues. The chain's CDR3 is CASSQTQVNGQFF. The CDR3 DNA reads as TGCGCCAGCAGCCAGACACAGGTGAATGGGCAGTTCTTC.

Only a few counts were recorded for this clonotype. This chain joins TRBV7-9 and TRBJ1-1, with D maybe TRBD1 (5 bases). V dropped 1 base and J dropped 1 base, with 10 bases sitting between them. The germline gives CDR1 SEHNR, CDR2 FQNEAQ (reference sequence). The CDR3 is 15 residues long. The DNA for the CDR3 is TGTGCCAGCAGCTTAGGTGGGGACCCGAACACTGAAGCTTTCTTT. Its translation: CASSLGGDPNTEAFF.

This clonotype showed up just a few times. The chain has TRBV27 and TRBJ2-1; TRBD2 aligns across 13 bases. This CDR3 has 16 residues. Germline V gene data show CDR1 as MNHEY and CDR2 as SMNVEV (reference sequence). V shed 6 bases and J 0 bases; nucleotides not matched to a gene: 2. CDR3 region: CASSRTSGSSYNEQFF. In DNA, the CDR3 is TGTGCCAGCAGCCGGACTAGCGGGAGCTCCTACAATGAGCAGTTCTTC.

This clonotype was found many times. The genes are TRBV5-1 and TRBJ2-5; 7 bases agree with TRBD2. Germline V gene sequence: CDR1 SGHRS, CDR2 YFSETQ. The CDR3 length is 15 residues. The ends lost 4 bases at V and 1 base at J; junction bases unmatched: 7. The CDR3 loop reads CASSGEGHPQETQYF. The CDR3 nucleotides are TGCGCCAGCAGCGGGGAGGGCCATCCCCAAGAGACCCAGTACTTC.

The table lists this clonotype with a few counts. V gene TRBV14 combines with J gene TRBJ2-3, with D hard to call. The ends were cut back, 6 bases at V and 0 bases at J, with 7 bases in the middle. The CDR3 loop spans 13 amino acids. Per germline, CDR1 SGHDN and CDR2 FVKESK. The chain's CDR3 is CASSHVSTDTQYF. The CDR3 nucleotides are TGTGCCAGCAGTCACGTTAGCACAGATACGCAGTATTTT.

This clonotype showed up just a few times. This chain joins TRBV12-3 or TRBV12-4 and TRBJ2-2; 8 bases align to TRBD1. The V and J ends lost 4 bases and 4 bases, in that order; junction bases with no gene match: 14. The CDR3 extends over 18 amino acids. The CDR3 DNA reads TGTGCCAGCAGTTCCCGGGGCGCGACAGGGGCTACCACCGGGGAGCTGTTTTTT. Amino acid sequence: CASSSRGATGATTGELFF.

This clonotype was observed at least ten times. CDR3 sequence reads: CASSPGAPETQYF. In nucleotides, the CDR3 is TGTGCCAGCAGTCCCGGGGCCCCTGAGACCCAGTACTTC. The chain couples TRBV12-3 or TRBV12-4 to TRBJ2-5; possibly TRBD1 or TRBD2 for D (5 bases each). This CDR3 is 13 amino acids long. Trimming took 5 bases from V and 5 from J, leaving 12 bases between them.

This clonotype was picked up many times. The chain recombines TRBV6-5 with TRBJ1-5; 9 bases map to TRBD1. The ends lost 0 bases at V and 5 bases at J; junction bases unmatched: 2. The CDR3 loop spans 15 amino acids. Germline V gene sequence: CDR1 MNHEY, CDR2 SVGAGI. This chain's CDR3 is CASSYSRDRDQPQHF. DNA of the CDR3: TGTGCCAGCAGTTACTCCCGGGACAGGGATCAGCCCCAGCATTTT.

This clonotype occurred many times. This chain uses TRBV7-2 with TRBJ2-5; no firm D call. The V gene lost 5 bases and the J gene lost 2 bases, with 9 bases spanning the gap. In germline, CDR1 is SGHTA, CDR2 FQGNSA. The CDR3 has 13 residues. CDR3 nucleotides: TGTGCCAGCAGCCCTGGCATTCAAGAGACCCAGTACTTC. It encodes CASSPGIQETQYF.

This clonotype was observed many times. The V call is TRBV7-8, the J call TRBJ1-4; TRBD1 aligns across 7 bases. CDR1 SGHVS and CDR2 FQNEAQ come from the germline V gene. The length of the CDR3 is 16 residues. Losses at the gene ends were 5 bases for V and 6 bases for J; bases not matched to a gene: 12. This CDR3 is CASSPDMTGRDEKLFF. For the CDR3, the DNA is TGTGCCAGCAGCCCAGACATGACAGGGCGGGATGAAAAACTGTTTTTT.

This clonotype was observed a few times. The chain recombines TRBV5-4 with TRBJ2-7; 8 nucleotides align to TRBD2. CDR3 length equals 15 residues. V shed 1 base, J shed 1 base, and the junction held 4 bases outside the gene matches. The germline V gene has CDR1 SGHNT and CDR2 YYREEE (reference sequence). This chain's CDR3 is CASSLFSGGSYEQYF. Here the CDR3 DNA reads TGTGCCAGCAGCTTGTTCAGCGGGGGTTCCTACGAGCAGTACTTC. The complete variable domain, with remaining parts taken from reference TRBV5-4 and TRBJ2-7, reads ETGVTQSPTHLIKTRGQQVTLRCSSQSGHNTVSWYQQALGQGPQFIFQYYREEENGRGNFPPRFSGLQFPNYSSELNVNALELDDSALYLCASSLFSGGSYEQYFGPGTRLTVT.

In its sample, this clonotype was seen many times. V gene TRBV9 combines with J gene TRBJ1-1; D gene unclear. There are 17 residues in the CDR3. The ends were cut back, 0 bases at V and 0 bases at J, with 15 bases in the middle. Germline assignment: CDR1 SGDLS and CDR2 YYNGEE. The CDR3: CASSVATPGTMNTEAFF. The CDR3 DNA reads TGTGCCAGCAGCGTAGCTACGCCAGGCACCATGAACACTGAAGCTTTCTTT. Looking up the rest from reference TRBV9 and TRBJ1-1 gives the full variable domain: DSGVTQTPKHLITATGQRVTLRCSPRSGDLSVYWYQQSLDQGLQFLIQYYNGEERAKGNILERFSAQQFPDLHSELNLSSLELGDSALYFCASSVATPGTMNTEAFFGQGTRLTVV.

This clonotype was seen ten or more times. DNA of the CDR3: TGTGCCAGCAGCCGGTCGTCCGGGGCTTGGAATGAGCAGTTCTTC. Protein sequence: CASSRSSGAWNEQFF. The chain couples TRBV12-3 or TRBV12-4 to TRBJ2-1, with D possibly called TRBD1 or TRBD2 (5 bases each). The CDR3 totals 15 residues. V was trimmed by 6 bases and J by 7 bases, leaving 19 bases between them.

This clonotype has ten or more counts. The J gene is TRBJ2-5, the V gene TRBV10-3, with D perhaps given as TRBD1 or TRBD2 (5 bases each). V shed 8 bases and J shed 2 bases, with 12 bases lying between them. The CDR3 consists of 13 residues. Germline CDR1 and CDR2: ENHRY and SYGVKD. The CDR3 spells CAIGHGGQETQYF. CDR3 DNA: TGTGCCATCGGACACGGAGGTCAAGAGACCCAGTACTTC.

On this clonotype itself: A read error may explain this, as a much larger clone is one base away. The CDR3 region has the DNA TGCAGTGCTAACCGAGGGACTGAAGCTCTCTTT. Amino acid sequence: CSANRGTEALF. This chain links TRBV20-1 with TRBJ1-1; a weak D match, TRBD1 (5 bases). CDR1 and CDR2 (germline): DFQATT, SNEGSKA (reference sequence). The CDR3 is 11 amino acids.

This clonotype occurred many times. V usage is TRBV20-1 and J usage is TRBJ2-3; 8 nucleotides align to TRBD2. The CDR3 is 14 amino acids. The J segment lost 4 bases and the V segment lost 3 bases, leaving 6 bases of the junction unmatched. CDR1 and CDR2 (germline): DFQATT, SNEGSKA (reference sequence). CDR3 bases: TGCAGTGCTAGTCAGTCGGGGGGGCCAGATACGCAGTATTTT. The encoded protein is CSASQSGGPDTQYF.

In this sample, this clonotype turned up many times. The chain links TRBV9 to TRBJ2-3; D call uncertain. In germline, CDR1 is SGDLS, CDR2 YYNGEE. The V end lost 3 bases, the J end lost 1 base, and 6 bases lay between the germline ends. The CDR3 extends over 13 amino acids. The CDR3 DNA is TGTGCCAGCAGCGCGGACGGCACAGATACGCAGTATTTT. It translates to CASSADGTDTQYF.

This clonotype was counted ten times or more. The chain carries TRBV7-2 and TRBJ2-1; 12 bases are shared with TRBD2. This CDR3 comprises 17 residues. V was pared by 3 bases and J by 6 bases, with 9 bases of the junction left unmatched. The germline V gene encodes CDR1 SGHTA and CDR2 FQGNSA. CDR3 loop: CASSFRILAGGLNEQFF. The CDR3 DNA follows: TGTGCCAGCAGCTTCCGGATCCTAGCGGGGGGGCTCAATGAGCAGTTCTTC. Supplemented by reference TRBV7-2 and TRBJ2-1, the full variable domain reads GAGVSQSPSNKVTEKGKDVELRCDPISGHTALYWYRQSLGQGLEFLIYFQGNSAPDKSGLPSDRFSAERTGGSVSTLTIQRTQQEDSAVYLCASSFRILAGGLNEQFFGPGTRLTVL.

Many counts were recorded for this clonotype. The chain recombines TRBV12-3 or TRBV12-4 with TRBJ1-5; D is undetermined. Trimming left V 5 bases short and J 7 bases short, with 18 bases between. The CDR3 covers 15 residues. The CDR3: CASSLSYLSTQPQHF. The CDR3 DNA reads TGTGCCAGCAGTCTATCATATTTGAGCACCCAGCCCCAGCATTTT.

This chain uses TRBV3-1 with TRBJ2-1; 8 bases map to TRBD1. The CDR3 is 16 residues long. CDR1 is LGHDT, CDR2 YNNKEL, per germline (reference sequence). Trimming removed 4 bases from V and 4 bases from J; junction bases left unmatched: 9. Written as DNA, the CDR3 is TGTGCCAGCAGCCCGTACCTTGGGACAGGTTACAATGAGCAGTTCTTC. This sequence encodes CASSPYLGTGYNEQFF.

This clonotype was seen ten or more times. The chain carries TRBV6-5 and TRBJ1-2; 9 bases align to TRBD1. Germline trimming cut 7 bases from V and 8 bases from J; bases unmatched to any gene: 8. The CDR3 runs to 13 residues. Germline V gene data show CDR1 as MNHEY and CDR2 as SVGAGI. The CDR3 DNA follows: TGTGCCAGCAAGGAACAGGGGGCGCGGGGCTACACCTTC. Its protein is CASKEQGARGYTF.

The sample holds many counts of this clonotype. The rearrangement links TRBV7-9 to TRBJ1-2; D is perhaps TRBD1 (6 bases). Germline V gives CDR1 SEHNR, CDR2 FQNEAQ (reference sequence). With 3 bases removed from V and 2 bases from J, the gap between germline ends came to 13 bases. The CDR3 sequence is 15 residues long. DNA of the CDR3: TGTGCCAGCAGCTTCGGACAGCCAGCCAACTATGGCTACACCTTC. Encoded protein: CASSFGQPANYGYTF.

As to this clonotype: A read error may be the cause here, since a much bigger clone is one base away. V usage is TRBV4-3 and J usage is TRBJ1-2; the match to TRBD1 covers 8 bases. This CDR3 has 15 residues. Germline V CDR1 and CDR2: LGHNA, YSLEER. The CDR3 coding sequence is TGCGCCAGCAGCCAAGATCTGGAACAGGGGGTTCGTGACAACTTC. It codes for CASSQDLEQGVRDNF.

This clonotype has a count of ten or more. V usage is TRBV6-5 and J usage is TRBJ1-4; no clear D. The germline V gene has CDR1 MNHEY and CDR2 SVGAGI. V dropped 3 bases and J dropped 0 bases, with 11 bases sitting between them. The length of the CDR3 is 16 residues. The CDR3 reads CASSYRGRPTNEKLFF. DNA for the CDR3: TGTGCCAGCAGTTATAGAGGGCGGCCAACTAATGAAAAACTGTTTTTT.